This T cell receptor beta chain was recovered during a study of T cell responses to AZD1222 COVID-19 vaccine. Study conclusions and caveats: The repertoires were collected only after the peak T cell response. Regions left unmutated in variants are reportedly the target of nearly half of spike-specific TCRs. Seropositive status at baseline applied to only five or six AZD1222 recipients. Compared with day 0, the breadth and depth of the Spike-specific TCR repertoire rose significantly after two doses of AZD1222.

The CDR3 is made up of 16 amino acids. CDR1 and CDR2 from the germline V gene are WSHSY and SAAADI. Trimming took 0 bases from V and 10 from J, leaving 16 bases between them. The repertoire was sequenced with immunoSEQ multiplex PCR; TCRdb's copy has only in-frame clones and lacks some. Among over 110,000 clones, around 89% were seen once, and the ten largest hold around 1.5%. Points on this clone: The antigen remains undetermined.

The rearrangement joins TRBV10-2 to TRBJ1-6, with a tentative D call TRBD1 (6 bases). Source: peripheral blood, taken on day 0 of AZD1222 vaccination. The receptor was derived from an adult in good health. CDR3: CASSESRSTGHSPLHF. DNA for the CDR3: TGCGCCAGCAGTGAGTCGAGGTCGACAGGCCACTCACCCCTCCACTTT.